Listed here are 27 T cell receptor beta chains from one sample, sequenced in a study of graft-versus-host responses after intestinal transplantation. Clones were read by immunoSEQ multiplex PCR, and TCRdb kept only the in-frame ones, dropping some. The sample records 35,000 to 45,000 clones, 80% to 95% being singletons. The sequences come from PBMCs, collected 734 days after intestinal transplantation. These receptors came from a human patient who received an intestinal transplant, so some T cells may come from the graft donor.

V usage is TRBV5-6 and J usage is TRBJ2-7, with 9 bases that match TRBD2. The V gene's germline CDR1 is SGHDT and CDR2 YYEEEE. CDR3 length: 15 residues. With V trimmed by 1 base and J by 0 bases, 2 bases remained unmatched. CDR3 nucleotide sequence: TGTGCCAGCAGCTTGCCTAGCGGGGACTCCTACGAGCAGTACTTC. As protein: CASSLPSGDSYEQYF.

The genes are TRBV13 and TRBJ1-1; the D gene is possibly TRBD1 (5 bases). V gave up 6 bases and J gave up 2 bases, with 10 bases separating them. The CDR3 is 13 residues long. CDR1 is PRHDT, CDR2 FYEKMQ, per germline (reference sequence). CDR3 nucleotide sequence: TGTGCCAGCAGGGGGGACTTTAACACTGAAGCTTTCTTT. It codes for CASRGDFNTEAFF.

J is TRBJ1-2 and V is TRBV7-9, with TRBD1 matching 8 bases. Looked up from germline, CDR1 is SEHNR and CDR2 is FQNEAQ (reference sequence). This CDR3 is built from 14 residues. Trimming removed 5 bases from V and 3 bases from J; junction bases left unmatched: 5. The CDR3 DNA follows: TGTGCCAGCAGCCCGGGACAGGCGCACTATGGCTACACCTTC. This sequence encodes CASSPGQAHYGYTF.

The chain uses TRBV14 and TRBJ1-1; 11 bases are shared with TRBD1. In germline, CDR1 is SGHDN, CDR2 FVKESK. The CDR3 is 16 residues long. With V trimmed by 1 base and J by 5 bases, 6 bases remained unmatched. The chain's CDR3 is CASSQGPGQGGTEAFF. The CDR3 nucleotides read TGTGCCAGCAGCCAAGGGCCGGGACAGGGGGGAACTGAAGCTTTCTTT. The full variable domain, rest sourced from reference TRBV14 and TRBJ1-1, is EAGVTQFPSHSVIEKGQTVTLRCDPISGHDNLYWYRRVMGKEIKFLLHFVKESKQDESGMPNNRFLAERTGGTYSTLKVQPAELEDSGVYFCASSQGPGQGGTEAFFGQGTRLTVV.

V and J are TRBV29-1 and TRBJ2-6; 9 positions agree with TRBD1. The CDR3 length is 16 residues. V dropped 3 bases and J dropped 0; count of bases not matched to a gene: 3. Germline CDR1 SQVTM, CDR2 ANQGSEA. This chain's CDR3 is CSVEGQGGSGANVLTF. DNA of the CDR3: TGCAGCGTTGAGGGACAGGGAGGCTCTGGGGCCAACGTCCTGACTTTC.

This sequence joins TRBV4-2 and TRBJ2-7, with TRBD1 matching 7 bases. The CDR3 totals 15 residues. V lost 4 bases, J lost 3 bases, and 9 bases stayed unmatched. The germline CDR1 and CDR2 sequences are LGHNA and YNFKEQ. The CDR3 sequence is CASSPRGQQNYEQYF. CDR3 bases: TGTGCCAGCAGCCCACGGGGACAGCAAAACTACGAGCAGTACTTC.

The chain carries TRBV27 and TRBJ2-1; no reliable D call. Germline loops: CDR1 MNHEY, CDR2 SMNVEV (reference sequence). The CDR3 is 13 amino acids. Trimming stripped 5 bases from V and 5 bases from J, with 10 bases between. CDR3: CASSPSEDNEQFF. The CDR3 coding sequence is TGTGCCAGCAGTCCATCCGAAGACAATGAGCAGTTCTTC.

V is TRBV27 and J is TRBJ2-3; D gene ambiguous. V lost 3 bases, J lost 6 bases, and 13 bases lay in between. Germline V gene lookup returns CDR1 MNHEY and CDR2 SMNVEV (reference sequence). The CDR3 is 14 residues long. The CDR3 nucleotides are TGTGCCAGCAGTTTTGGTGGGGTGGGCGATACGCAGTATTTT. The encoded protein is CASSFGGVGDTQYF.

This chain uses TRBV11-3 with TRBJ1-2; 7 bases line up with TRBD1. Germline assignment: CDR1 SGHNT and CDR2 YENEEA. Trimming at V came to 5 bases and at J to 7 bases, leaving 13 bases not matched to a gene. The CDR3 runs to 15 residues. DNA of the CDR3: TGTGCCAGCAGCCAGGGGGAGGGACACGTAGGTGGCTACACCTTC. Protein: CASSQGEGHVGGYTF.

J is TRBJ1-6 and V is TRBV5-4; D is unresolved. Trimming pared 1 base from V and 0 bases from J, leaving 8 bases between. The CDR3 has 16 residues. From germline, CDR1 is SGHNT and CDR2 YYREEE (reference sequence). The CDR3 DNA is TGTGCCAGCAGCTTGTTAGCGGGCTCCTATAATTCACCCCTCCACTTT. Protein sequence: CASSLLAGSYNSPLHF.

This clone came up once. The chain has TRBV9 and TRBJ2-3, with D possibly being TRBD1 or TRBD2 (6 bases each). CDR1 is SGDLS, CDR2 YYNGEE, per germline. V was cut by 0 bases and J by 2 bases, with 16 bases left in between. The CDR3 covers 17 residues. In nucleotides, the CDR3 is TGTGCCAGCAGCGTAGCTATTTGGGGGGCCACCACAGATACGCAGTATTTT. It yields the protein CASSVAIWGATTDTQYF.

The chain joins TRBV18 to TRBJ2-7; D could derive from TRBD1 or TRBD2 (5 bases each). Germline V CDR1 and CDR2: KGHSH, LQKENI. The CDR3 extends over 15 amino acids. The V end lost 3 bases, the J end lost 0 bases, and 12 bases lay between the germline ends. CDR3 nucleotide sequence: TGTGCCAGCTCACCTCCGGGACCGACCTCCTACGAGCAGTACTTC. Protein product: CASSPPGPTSYEQYF.

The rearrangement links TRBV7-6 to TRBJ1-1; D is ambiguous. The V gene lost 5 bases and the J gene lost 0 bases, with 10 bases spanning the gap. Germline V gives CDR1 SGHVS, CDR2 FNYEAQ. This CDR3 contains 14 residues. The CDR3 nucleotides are TGTGCCAGCAGCCCGCTGACGGTGAACACTGAAGCTTTCTTT. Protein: CASSPLTVNTEAFF.

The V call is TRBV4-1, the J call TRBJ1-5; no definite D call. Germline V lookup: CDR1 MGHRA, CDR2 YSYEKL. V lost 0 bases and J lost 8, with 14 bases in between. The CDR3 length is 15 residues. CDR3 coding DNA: TGCGCCAGCAGCCAAGATCTCCGGAGGTTGAAGCCCCAGCATTTT. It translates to CASSQDLRRLKPQHF.

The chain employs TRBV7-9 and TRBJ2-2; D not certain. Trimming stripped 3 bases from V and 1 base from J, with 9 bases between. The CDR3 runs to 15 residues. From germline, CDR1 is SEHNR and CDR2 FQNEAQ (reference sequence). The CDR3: CASSFRRLNTGELFF. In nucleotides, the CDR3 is TGTGCCAGCAGCTTTCGGCGTTTGAACACCGGGGAGCTGTTTTTT.

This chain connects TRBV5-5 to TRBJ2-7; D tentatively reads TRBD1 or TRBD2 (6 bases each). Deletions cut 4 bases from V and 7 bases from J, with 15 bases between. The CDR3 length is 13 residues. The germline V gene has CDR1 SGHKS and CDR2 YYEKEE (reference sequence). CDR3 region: CASSRWGADEQYF. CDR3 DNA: TGTGCCAGCAGCCGATGGGGGGCGGATGAGCAGTACTTC.

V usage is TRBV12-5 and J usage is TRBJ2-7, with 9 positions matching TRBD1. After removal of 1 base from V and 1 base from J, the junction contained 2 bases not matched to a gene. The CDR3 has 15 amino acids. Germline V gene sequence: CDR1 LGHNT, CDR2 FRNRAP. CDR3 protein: CASGLGQGVSYEQYF. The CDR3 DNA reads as TGTGCTAGTGGTTTGGGACAGGGGGTGTCCTACGAGCAGTACTTC.

The CDR3 here is CSVVGRSTDTQYF. CDR3 nucleotide sequence: TGCAGCGTTGTTGGCCGCAGCACAGATACGCAGTATTTT. The V call is TRBV29-1, the J call TRBJ2-3, with D unclear. This CDR3 contains 13 residues. Trimming shortened V by 4 bases and J by 0 bases, and 8 bases separated the two germline ends. Germline assignment: CDR1 SQVTM and CDR2 ANQGSEA.

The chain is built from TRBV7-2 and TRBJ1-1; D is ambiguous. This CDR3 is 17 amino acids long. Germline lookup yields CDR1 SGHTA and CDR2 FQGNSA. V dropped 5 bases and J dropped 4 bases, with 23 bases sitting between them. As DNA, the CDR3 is TGTGCCAGCAGCCCCCAGGTGGGAGGGCCCTGGGGCACTGAAGCTTTCTTT. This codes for CASSPQVGGPWGTEAFF.

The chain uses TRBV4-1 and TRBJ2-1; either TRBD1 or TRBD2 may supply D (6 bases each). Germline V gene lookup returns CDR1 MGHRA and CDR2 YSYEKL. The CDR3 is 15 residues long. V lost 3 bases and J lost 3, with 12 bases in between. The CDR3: CASSQIGGFYNEQFF. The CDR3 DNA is TGCGCCAGCAGCCAGATAGGGGGGTTCTACAATGAGCAGTTCTTC.

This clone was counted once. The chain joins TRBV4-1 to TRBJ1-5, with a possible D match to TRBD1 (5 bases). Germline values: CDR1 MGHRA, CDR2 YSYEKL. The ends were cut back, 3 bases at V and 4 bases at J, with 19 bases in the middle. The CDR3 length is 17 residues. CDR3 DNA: TGCGCCAGCAGCCATGTTCAAGCCCGGGACCTTAATCAGCCCCAGCATTTT. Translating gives CASSHVQARDLNQPQHF.

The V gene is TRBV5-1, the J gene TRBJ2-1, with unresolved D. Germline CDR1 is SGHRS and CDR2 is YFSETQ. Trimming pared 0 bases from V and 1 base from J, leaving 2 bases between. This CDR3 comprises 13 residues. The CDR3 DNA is TGCGCCAGCAGCTTGGCATCCTACAATGAGCAGTTCTTC. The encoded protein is CASSLASYNEQFF.

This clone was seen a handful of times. The CDR3 protein is CASRGQNTEAFF. The CDR3 DNA follows: TGTGCCAGTAGAGGACAGAACACTGAAGCTTTCTTT. J is TRBJ1-1 and V is TRBV19, with a weak D call TRBD1 (5 bases). The CDR3 runs to 12 residues. Between the trimmed V and J ends, which lost 6 bases and 1 base, there was a span of 6 bases. Germline values: CDR1 LNHDA, CDR2 SQIVND (reference sequence).

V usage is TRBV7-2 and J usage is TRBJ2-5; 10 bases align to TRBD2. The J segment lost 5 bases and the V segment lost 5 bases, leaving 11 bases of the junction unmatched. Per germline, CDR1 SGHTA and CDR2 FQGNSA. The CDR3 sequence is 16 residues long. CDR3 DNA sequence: TGTGCCAGCAGCCTAAACGGGCTAGCGGGGGTTGAGACCCAGTACTTC. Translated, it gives CASSLNGLAGVETQYF.

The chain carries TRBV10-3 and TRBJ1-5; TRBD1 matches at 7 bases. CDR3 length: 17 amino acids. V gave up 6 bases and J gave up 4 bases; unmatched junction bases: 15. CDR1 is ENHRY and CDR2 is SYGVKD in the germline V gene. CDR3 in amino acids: CAIRWESLGGANQPQHF. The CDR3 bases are TGTGCCATCAGGTGGGAGAGTTTAGGGGGCGCAAATCAGCCCCAGCATTTT.

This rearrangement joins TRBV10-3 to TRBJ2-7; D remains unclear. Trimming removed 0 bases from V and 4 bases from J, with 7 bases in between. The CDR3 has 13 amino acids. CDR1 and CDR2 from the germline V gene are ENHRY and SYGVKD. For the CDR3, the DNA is TGTGCCATCAGTGAGTCGCAGTTGTACGAGCAGTACTTC. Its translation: CAISESQLYEQYF.

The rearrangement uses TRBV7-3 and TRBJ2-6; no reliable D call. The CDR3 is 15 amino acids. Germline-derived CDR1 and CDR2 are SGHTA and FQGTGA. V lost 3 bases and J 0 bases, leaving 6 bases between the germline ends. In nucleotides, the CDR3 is TGTGCCAGCAGCTTGGGTCACTCTGGGGCCAACGTCCTGACTTTC. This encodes CASSLGHSGANVLTF.